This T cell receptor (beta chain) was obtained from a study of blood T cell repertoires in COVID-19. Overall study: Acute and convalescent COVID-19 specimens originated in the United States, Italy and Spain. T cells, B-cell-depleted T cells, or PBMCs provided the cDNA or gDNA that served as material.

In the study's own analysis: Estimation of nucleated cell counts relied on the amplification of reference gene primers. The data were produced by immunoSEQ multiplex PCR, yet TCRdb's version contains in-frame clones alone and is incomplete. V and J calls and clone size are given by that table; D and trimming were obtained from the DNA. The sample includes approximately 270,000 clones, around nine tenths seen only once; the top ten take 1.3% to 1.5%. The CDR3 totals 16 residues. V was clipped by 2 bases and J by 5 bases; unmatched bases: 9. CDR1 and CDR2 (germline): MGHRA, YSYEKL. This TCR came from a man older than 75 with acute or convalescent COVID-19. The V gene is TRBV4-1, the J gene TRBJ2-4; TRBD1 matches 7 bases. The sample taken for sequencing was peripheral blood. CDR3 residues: CASSQTIRDSENIQYF. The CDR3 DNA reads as TGCGCCAGCAGCCAAACTATCCGGGACAGCGAAAACATTCAGTACTTC.